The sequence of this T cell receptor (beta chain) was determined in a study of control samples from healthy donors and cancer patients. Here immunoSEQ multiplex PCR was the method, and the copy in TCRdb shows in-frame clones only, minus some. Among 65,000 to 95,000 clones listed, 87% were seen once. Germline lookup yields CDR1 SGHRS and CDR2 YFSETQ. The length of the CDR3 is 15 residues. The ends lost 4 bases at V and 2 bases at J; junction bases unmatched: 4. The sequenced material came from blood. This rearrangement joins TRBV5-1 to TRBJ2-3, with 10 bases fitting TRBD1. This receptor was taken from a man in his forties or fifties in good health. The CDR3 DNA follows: TGCGCCAGCAGCGGGACAGGGGCAGACACAGATACGCAGTATTTT. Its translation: CASSGTGADTDTQYF.